The rows below give T cell receptor beta chains drawn from one sample of a study of cytomegalovirus exposure and HLA in healthy donors. Profiled with immunoSEQ multiplex PCR; TCRdb holds only in-frame clones, not every one. This sample has approximately 140,000 clones, with roughly 88% found just once. Sample: PBMCs. Every receptor here comes from a woman aged 18-30 years in good health and CMV-seropositive. CDR3s include the opening cysteine and the closing phenylalanine or tryptophan. D genes are given only for firm matches. Only some rows state a clone size, as once, few, many or a class for expanded clones.

>NA|TRBJ2-3|TRBV29-1|NA
TGCAGCGTCGAGCCCCTTATGTCTAGCACAGATACGCAGTATTTT
CSVEPLMSSTDTQYF
>NA|TRBJ2-1|TRBV9|NA
TGTGCCAGCAGCGTAATGGGGAGCTCCTACAATGAGCAGTTCTTC
CASSVMGSSYNEQFF
>NA|TRBJ2-7|TRBV4-1|NA
TGCGCCAGCAGCCAAAAGGGGCAGGGCTTCTACGAGCAGTACTTC
CASSQKGQGFYEQYF
>NA|TRBJ2-2|TRBV7-7|NA
TGTGCTAGCAGCTTGGCGGACGGGGAGCTGTTTTTT
CASSLADGELFF
>NA|TRBJ2-3|TRBV5-6|NA
TGTGCCAGCAGCGAACCCCCGGGGGAGGTCACAGATACGCAGTATTTT
CASSEPPGEVTDTQYF
>NA|TRBJ2-2|TRBV5-1|NA
TGCGCCAGCAGCTTGGCAAGCTCGGCGAACACCGGGGAGCTGTTTTTT
CASSLASSANTGELFF
>NA|TRBJ2-1|TRBV5-1|NA
TGCGCCAGCAGCGACAGGAACAATGAGCAGTTCTTC
CASSDRNNEQFF
>NA|TRBJ1-1|TRBV12-5|TRBD1
TGTGCTAGTGGATCTCACGGTAACAGGGGGGAAGCTTTCTTT
CASGSHGNRGEAFF
>NA|TRBJ1-2|TRBV13|NA
TGTGCCAGCAGCCGCCGGGAGAACTATGGCTACACCTTC
CASSRRENYGYTF
>once|TRBJ2-2|TRBV5-4|TRBD2
TGTGCCAGCAGTAACAATGGGGCCGAGCGGGAGCTAAACACCGGGGAGCTGTTTTTT
CASSNNGAERELNTGELFF
>NA|TRBJ2-7|TRBV4-1|NA
TGCGCCAGCAGCCAGGGCCTACAGGGCATCTCCTACGAGCAGTACTTC
CASSQGLQGISYEQYF
>NA|TRBJ1-2|TRBV28|NA
TGTGCCAGCAGTTTACAACAGTCGGACTATGGCTACACCTTC
CASSLQQSDYGYTF
>NA|TRBJ2-3|TRBV19|NA
TGTGCCAGTAGCAGAACCTTCACAGATACGCAGTATTTT
CASSRTFTDTQYF
>few|TRBJ1-1|TRBV4-1|NA
TGCGCCAGCAGCCAAGAAGGGGGGAACACTGAAGCTTTCTTT
CASSQEGGNTEAFF
>few|TRBJ2-1|TRBV2|NA
TGTGCCGTCTCGGAGCGGGTCCCCTACAATGAGCAGTTCTTC
CAVSERVPYNEQFF
>NA|TRBJ2-7|TRBV28|TRBD2
TGTGCCAGCAGGGGGACTAGCGGGCCCAACCCCTACGAGCAGTACTTC
CASRGTSGPNPYEQYF
>NA|TRBJ1-2|TRBV5-1|TRBD1
TGCGCCAGCAGTGCGGGGACAGGGTCGGAGGGCTACACCTTC
CASSAGTGSEGYTF
>NA|TRBJ1-1|TRBV28|NA
TGTGCCAGCAGGATGGGGGGCACTGAAGCTTTCTTT
CASRMGGTEAFF
>NA|TRBJ2-7|TRBV9|TRBD1
TGTGCCAGCAGCGTGGCGAACAGGGGCGAGCAGTACTTC
CASSVANRGEQYF
>NA|TRBJ1-1|TRBV2|NA
TGTGCCAGCAGTGAAAGCGGGCGAGGGGTGAAGTTTGTGCACACTGAAGCTTTCTTT
CASSESGRGVKFVHTEAFF
>NA|TRBJ2-1|TRBV9|TRBD2
TGTGCCAGCAGCGTGTCCCTAGCGGGGTACAATGAGCAGTTCTTC
CASSVSLAGYNEQFF
>few|TRBJ1-6|TRBV6-5|TRBD1
TGTGCCAGCAGTTACACAAGGACAGGGTGGAATTCACCCCTCCACTTT
CASSYTRTGWNSPLHF
>NA|TRBJ1-4|TRBV18|NA
TGTGCCAGCTCACCTCGGGGGTCGGGTGAAAAACTGTTTTTT
CASSPRGSGEKLFF
>NA|TRBJ2-7|TRBV28|NA
TGTGCCAGCAGCTCCATCCGCGGGGATGCTTACGAGCAGTACTTC
CASSSIRGDAYEQYF
>NA|TRBJ1-1|TRBV18|TRBD1
TGTGCCAGCTCACCACGCTCCCTGACAGGGGGTGGAGTAGGCGCTGAAGCTTTCTTT
CASSPRSLTGGGVGAEAFF
>NA|TRBJ1-3|TRBV28|TRBD1
TGTGCCAGCAGGAGGAGGACAGGCCATTCGGGGAGCACCATATATTTT
CASRRRTGHSGSTIYF
>NA|TRBJ1-3|TRBV4-2|TRBD1
TGTGCCAGCAGCCAAGATTTGAGCGGACAGGGAGACCCTGGAAACACCATATATTTT
CASSQDLSGQGDPGNTIYF
>NA|TRBJ1-3|TRBV30|NA
TGTGCCTGGAGAGAGAAAGACAGAAGTGCCAACACCATATATTTT
CAWREKDRSANTIYF
>NA|TRBJ2-7|TRBV11-2|NA
TGTGCCAGCAGCTCCAGACCAGTTGTGGGGGACACAACCTACGAGCAGTACTTC
CASSSRPVVGDTTYEQYF
>NA|TRBJ2-5|TRBV4-3|TRBD1
TGCGCCAGCAGCCTACGGACAGGACAAGAGACCCAGTACTTC
CASSLRTGQETQYF
>NA|TRBJ2-2|TRBV10-3|TRBD2
TGTGCCATCAGTCCGACTAGCCCCACCAACACCGGGGAGCTGTTTTTT
CAISPTSPTNTGELFF
>NA|TRBJ1-6|TRBV2|TRBD1
TGTGCCAGCAGTTTGACAGGGTCTTCACCCCTCCACTTT
CASSLTGSSPLHF
>NA|TRBJ2-5|TRBV2|NA
TGTGCCAGCAGTGAATCGGTCAGGGGAGAGACCCAGTACTTC
CASSESVRGETQYF
>NA|TRBJ2-3|TRBV28|NA
TGTGCCAGCAGTTCCCTGGGGGGACAGCAAAGCCCAACAGATACGCAGTATTTT
CASSSLGGQQSPTDTQYF
>NA|TRBJ1-5|TRBV4-2|NA
TGTGCCAGCAGCCAAGACTACAGTCGTAGCAATCAGCCCCAGCATTTT
CASSQDYSRSNQPQHF
>NA|TRBJ2-7|TRBV28|NA
TGTGCCAGCAGTTTATGGGGGACTCACGAGCAGTACTTC
CASSLWGTHEQYF
>NA|TRBJ1-3|TRBV7-2|NA
TGTGCCAGCAGCTTAGATCATGGAAACACCATATATTTT
CASSLDHGNTIYF
>NA|TRBJ2-1|TRBV5-1|TRBD2
TGCGCCAGCAGCATTAGCGGGGGCCGCCATGAGCAGTTCTTC
CASSISGGRHEQFF
>NA|TRBJ2-1|TRBV5-8|TRBD2
TGTGCCAGCAGCAAATTCTTTGGGACTAGCGGGAGCAATGAGCAGTTCTTC
CASSKFFGTSGSNEQFF
>NA|TRBJ2-3|TRBV2|TRBD2
TGTGCCAGCAGTGGCCTAGCGGGAGGGCCCACCACAGATACGCAGTATTTT
CASSGLAGGPTTDTQYF
>NA|TRBJ1-1|TRBV28|NA
TGTGCCAGCAGCTCCCCGAGGGAAAGGGACACTGAAGCTTTCTTT
CASSSPRERDTEAFF
>NA|TRBJ1-1|TRBV27|TRBD1
TGTGCCAGCAGTTTACAGGGGGCGTTCACTGAAGCTTTCTTT
CASSLQGAFTEAFF
>NA|TRBJ2-2|TRBV2|TRBD2
TGTGCCAGCAGTGGGGGACTAATGATCACCGGGGAGCTGTTTTTT
CASSGGLMITGELFF
>NA|TRBJ2-2|TRBV27|TRBD1
TGTGCCAGCAGTCTAGAGGGGACAGATTCGTACACCGGGGAGCTGTTTTTT
CASSLEGTDSYTGELFF
>NA|TRBJ1-1|TRBV5-1|NA
TGCGCCAGCAGCCGGGACAAGAACACTGAAGCTTTCTTT
CASSRDKNTEAFF
>NA|TRBJ2-5|TRBV5-4|NA
TGTGCCAGCAGCCTACAGGGGGGGGAGACCCAGTACTTC
CASSLQGGETQYF
>NA|TRBJ2-7|TRBV5-6|NA
TGTGCCAGCAGCTACGGGACACTCTCCTACGAGCAGTACTTC
CASSYGTLSYEQYF
>NA|TRBJ1-2|TRBV4-2|NA
TGTGCCAGCAGCCAAGACGCAGGAAATCGTTACTATGGCTACACCTTC
CASSQDAGNRYYGYTF
>NA|TRBJ1-6|TRBV28|TRBD1
TGTGCCAGCAGGTCGACCGGGACAGGGAATTCACCCCTCCACTTT
CASRSTGTGNSPLHF
>NA|TRBJ1-5|TRBV30|NA
TGTGCCTGGAATAGGGGGGGCGCTGGCAATCAGCCCCAGCATTTT
CAWNRGGAGNQPQHF
>NA|TRBJ2-2|TRBV11-2|NA
TGTGCCAGCAGCTTAGGAGGTCCCCAAACCGGGGAGCTGTTTTTT
CASSLGGPQTGELFF
>NA|TRBJ2-2|TRBV27|NA
TGTGCCAGCAGTTGGGACATTTCGAACACCGGGGAGCTGTTTTTT
CASSWDISNTGELFF
>NA|TRBJ2-5|TRBV2|TRBD1
TGTGCCAGCAGGGGGGACAGCCAGACCCAGTACTTC
CASRGDSQTQYF
>once|TRBJ1-2|TRBV6-6|NA
TGTGCCAGCAGGCGGCCCGATCCTAACTATGGCTACACCTTC
CASRRPDPNYGYTF
>NA|TRBJ2-7|TRBV2|NA
TGTGCCAGCAAGAACAAGGACGGAGGGGACCACGAGCAGTACTTC
CASKNKDGGDHEQYF